A selection of T cell receptor beta chains follows, all from one sample in a study of blood T cell repertoires in COVID-19. Assay: immunoSEQ multiplex PCR; the TCRdb copy retains only in-frame clones and omits some. The data hold 200,000 or so clones, with around nine tenths observed a single time. The sequenced sample consisted of peripheral blood. The receptor source for this set is a man in his sixties with COVID-19, enrolled during active disease. Each CDR3 is given with its conserved first and last residue.

J gene: TRBJ1-2
V gene: TRBV7-2
CDR3 protein: CASGSGGGYTF

J gene: TRBJ1-3
V gene: TRBV28
CDR3 protein: CASSGTGGAGNTIYF

J gene: TRBJ2-7
V gene: TRBV6-2/TRBV6-3
CDR3 protein: CASSPGLADYEQYF

J gene: TRBJ1-1
V gene: TRBV21-1
CDR3 protein: CASSKLSDRRNTEAFF

J gene: TRBJ1-6
V gene: TRBV28
CDR3 protein: CASSWGDRAGSPLHF

J gene: TRBJ1-2
V gene: TRBV27
CDR3 protein: CASSTQGSNFYGYTF

J gene: TRBJ2-7
V gene: TRBV2
CDR3 protein: CASRLSAVRSYEQYF

J gene: TRBJ1-2
V gene: TRBV21-1
CDR3 protein: CASSRDEWYTF

J gene: TRBJ2-1
V gene: TRBV2
CDR3 protein: CASSPLAGGYNEQFF

J gene: TRBJ1-1
V gene: TRBV20-1
CDR3 protein: CSARQLEAFF

J gene: TRBJ1-5
V gene: TRBV4-1
CDR3 protein: CASSLQGGQPQHF

J gene: TRBJ1-1
V gene: TRBV9
CDR3 protein: CASSVGTMNTEAFF

J gene: TRBJ2-2
V gene: TRBV5-1
CDR3 protein: CASSLDGTAVNTGELFF

J gene: TRBJ1-2
V gene: TRBV12-5
CDR3 protein: CASGLATNGVSGYTF

J gene: TRBJ1-1
V gene: TRBV11-2
CDR3 protein: CASSSGWGDTEAFF

J gene: TRBJ1-2
V gene: TRBV18
CDR3 protein: CASSVGTGTNYGYTF

J gene: TRBJ2-1
V gene: TRBV19
CDR3 protein: CASSKPPRESYNEQFF

J gene: TRBJ2-7
V gene: TRBV6-2/TRBV6-3
CDR3 protein: CASSLRGGRHEQYF

J gene: TRBJ2-3
V gene: TRBV3-1/TRBV3-2
CDR3 protein: CASSLRTSTDTQYF

J gene: TRBJ1-1
V gene: TRBV6-1
CDR3 protein: CASSDAGAFF

J gene: TRBJ2-7
V gene: TRBV9
CDR3 protein: CASSVGGYPDYEQYF

J gene: TRBJ1-2
V gene: TRBV7-9
CDR3 protein: CASSLGQPTPYGYTF

J gene: TRBJ2-1
V gene: TRBV6-4
CDR3 protein: CASNNYNEQFF

J gene: TRBJ1-6
V gene: TRBV6-6
CDR3 protein: CASSSRQGNSPLHF

J gene: TRBJ2-3
V gene: TRBV27
CDR3 protein: CASSYRGPSTDTQYF

J gene: TRBJ1-5
V gene: TRBV9
CDR3 protein: CASSEGQGHNQPQHF

J gene: TRBJ1-1
V gene: TRBV7-9
CDR3 protein: CASRPTGGGTEAFF

J gene: TRBJ2-1
V gene: TRBV30
CDR3 protein: CAWREPGQGGEQFF

J gene: TRBJ2-1
V gene: TRBV4-3
CDR3 protein: CASSHRQGTYNEQFF

J gene: TRBJ2-7
V gene: TRBV5-4
CDR3 protein: CASNPGGGSYEQYF

J gene: TRBJ1-4
V gene: TRBV15
CDR3 protein: CATSRDPRGLSEEKLFF

J gene: TRBJ2-2
V gene: TRBV3-1/TRBV3-2
CDR3 protein: CASSLRGAGNTGELFF

J gene: TRBJ2-7
V gene: TRBV4-3
CDR3 protein: CARPGLAGGWSYEQYF

J gene: TRBJ1-3
V gene: TRBV9
CDR3 protein: CASSPQKGASGNTIYF

J gene: TRBJ1-2
V gene: TRBV30
CDR3 protein: CAWSPGQGGYGYTF

J gene: TRBJ1-2
V gene: TRBV3-1/TRBV3-2
CDR3 protein: CASSPRGGALYYGYTF

J gene: TRBJ2-1
V gene: TRBV30
CDR3 protein: CAWSSGHYNEQFF

J gene: TRBJ2-7
V gene: TRBV5-1
CDR3 protein: CASKGGESYEQYF

J gene: TRBJ1-1
V gene: TRBV6-5
CDR3 protein: CASSSDRALNTEAFF

J gene: TRBJ2-1
V gene: TRBV16
CDR3 protein: CASSPPQATTNEQFF

J gene: TRBJ2-1
V gene: TRBV12-3/TRBV12-4
CDR3 protein: CASSLLERHEQFF

J gene: TRBJ1-2
V gene: TRBV5-1
CDR3 protein: CASNLGQGQNYGYTF

J gene: TRBJ2-1
V gene: TRBV11-2
CDR3 protein: CASSLELAGDNEQFF

J gene: TRBJ2-2
V gene: TRBV7-2
CDR3 protein: CASSLRSRDTGELFF

J gene: TRBJ2-1
V gene: TRBV2
CDR3 protein: CASRAGTSGGDEQFF

J gene: TRBJ2-7
V gene: TRBV3-1/TRBV3-2
CDR3 protein: CASSTGLAGSDEQYF

J gene: TRBJ2-2
V gene: TRBV7-2
CDR3 protein: CASGTSGRPTTGELFF

J gene: TRBJ1-1
V gene: TRBV29-1
CDR3 protein: CSVENRNTEAFF

J gene: TRBJ2-1
V gene: TRBV7-2
CDR3 protein: CASSLVGIGTSGRPEFF

J gene: TRBJ1-2
V gene: TRBV27
CDR3 protein: CASSSRLAGYTF

J gene: TRBJ1-1
V gene: TRBV28
CDR3 protein: CASSSEVGAFF

J gene: TRBJ1-2
V gene: TRBV9
CDR3 protein: CASSVLPTGGFSGYTF

J gene: TRBJ2-7
V gene: TRBV2
CDR3 protein: CASRASGTGGYEQYF

J gene: TRBJ2-7
V gene: TRBV5-1
CDR3 protein: CASSLEAGSSYEQYF

J gene: TRBJ2-1
V gene: TRBV30
CDR3 protein: CAWSVLRGVNEQFF

J gene: TRBJ1-3
V gene: TRBV6-5
CDR3 protein: CASRPTGISGNTIYF

J gene: TRBJ1-2
V gene: TRBV19
CDR3 protein: CASSPRGYGYTF

J gene: TRBJ1-5
V gene: TRBV7-2
CDR3 protein: CASSVGPGGSQHF

J gene: TRBJ1-2
V gene: TRBV11-2
CDR3 protein: CASSPEGQPYGYTF